The 31 T cell receptor beta chains given below trace back to one sample, sequenced in a study of blood T cell repertoires in COVID-19. Produced via immunoSEQ multiplex PCR; TCRdb's table is partial and in-frame only. The sample lists around 140,000 clones, approximately 84% occurring once. Source material: peripheral blood. Receptors originate from a woman of 80 years or more with acute or convalescent COVID-19.

In nucleotides, the CDR3 is TGTGCCAGCAGCATCGGTAGGGGGCGGAATGAGCAGTTCTTC. Its protein product is CASSIGRGRNEQFF. This chain joins TRBV21-1 and TRBJ2-1; the DNA was not compared with TRBD1, the D call given in the table. TRBV21-1 is described as a pseudogene. This CDR3 has 14 residues.

Details on this clone: Other DNA sequences of this sample code for an identical CDR3. V and J are TRBV18 and TRBJ2-7; perhaps TRBD2 as D (5 bases). V lost 3 bases, J lost 0 bases, and 6 bases lay in between. This CDR3 is 13 amino acids long. Germline V lookup: CDR1 KGHSH, CDR2 LQKENI. The CDR3 loop is CASSPTTSYEQYF. CDR3 sequence (DNA): TGTGCCAGCTCACCGACTACCTCCTACGAGCAGTACTTC.

This clone was counted a few times. The gene calls are TRBV19 and TRBJ1-1; D is possibly TRBD1 (5 bases). The ends were cut back, 2 bases at V and 6 bases at J, with 16 bases in the middle. Germline V CDR1 and CDR2: LNHDA, SQIVND (reference sequence). The CDR3 consists of 15 residues. CDR3 nucleotides: TGTGCCAGTAGTATATATCGGGGAGGGACCCCTGAAGCTTTCTTT. Its protein product is CASSIYRGGTPEAFF.

The chain combines TRBV7-9 with TRBJ2-3, with 8 nucleotides matching TRBD2. Germline V gives CDR1 SEHNR, CDR2 FQNEAQ (reference sequence). The CDR3 contains 18 residues. V lost 0 bases to trimming and J lost 0 bases; unmatched junction nucleotides: 8. The CDR3, as DNA: TGTGCCAGCAGCTTAGCGCGAGGTAGCGGGACGAGCACAGATACGCAGTATTTT. This encodes CASSLARGSGTSTDTQYF. Filled out from reference TRBV7-9 and TRBJ2-3, the complete variable domain reads DTGVSQNPRHKITKRGQNVTFRCDPISEHNRLYWYRQTLGQGPEFLTYFQNEAQLEKSRLLSDRFSAERPKGSFSTLEIQRTEQGDSAMYLCASSLARGSGTSTDTQYFGPGTRLTVL.

The chain is built from TRBV9 and TRBJ2-6; weak D call: TRBD1 (5 bases). V lost 4 bases to trimming and J lost 4 bases, with 12 bases between them. This CDR3 comprises 15 residues. Germline CDR1 reads SGDLS; CDR2 reads YYNGEE. Written as DNA, the CDR3 is TGTGCCAGCAGCCTTGAAAGGACAGGGGCCAACGTCCTGACTTTC. Encoded protein: CASSLERTGANVLTF.

Only a few counts were recorded for this clone. One end of the junction varies from germline; a read error may be responsible. The chain employs TRBV11-2 and TRBJ2-3, with 7 bases that match TRBD1. This CDR3 contains 16 residues. CDR1 and CDR2 (germline): SGHAT, FQNNGV. CDR3 nucleotide sequence: TGTGCAAGCAGCTCTTGGGGACAGACATCCACAGATACGCAGTATTTT. This encodes CASSSWGQTSTDTQYF.

This clone was seen only a few times. The V call is TRBV7-9, the J call TRBJ2-1; 7 nucleotides align to TRBD2. Trimming removed 6 bases from V and 5 bases from J; junction bases left unmatched: 16. The CDR3 is made up of 17 amino acids. Germline loops: CDR1 SEHNR, CDR2 FQNEAQ (reference sequence). The CDR3 protein is CASRQGFTRGLHNEQFF. The DNA for the CDR3 is TGTGCCAGCAGACAAGGTTTTACGCGGGGGTTACACAATGAGCAGTTCTTC.

The chain employs TRBV4-3 and TRBJ2-3; D unclear. This CDR3 has 15 residues. Germline V gene data show CDR1 as LGHNA and CDR2 as YSLEER. Trimming shortened V by 0 bases and J by 0 bases, and 7 bases separated the two germline ends. The CDR3 sequence is CASSQDSHSTDTQYF. The DNA for the CDR3 is TGCGCCAGCAGCCAAGATAGCCACAGCACAGATACGCAGTATTTT.

This chain joins TRBV29-1 and TRBJ2-5; D is perhaps TRBD1 (6 bases). V dropped 7 bases and J dropped 7 bases, with 19 bases sitting between them. Germline CDR1 SQVTM, CDR2 ANQGSEA. The CDR3 covers 13 residues. CDR3 loop: CSGDKEGGGTQYF. DNA for the CDR3: TGCAGCGGGGACAAGGAAGGTGGCGGGACCCAGTACTTC.

The chain has TRBV3-1 (or the pseudogene TRBV3-2) and TRBJ1-2; 8 bases agree with TRBD1. Trimming cost V 5 bases and J 7 bases; bases outside gene matches: 9. The CDR3 covers 14 residues. Looked up from germline, CDR1 is LGHDT and CDR2 is YNNKEL (reference sequence). As DNA, the CDR3 is TGTGCCAGCAGCTCACTAGTGGACAGGGCTGGCTACACCTTC. Translated: CASSSLVDRAGYTF.

V and J are TRBV7-8 and TRBJ2-2; 9 bases fit TRBD1. Germline-derived CDR1 and CDR2 are SGHVS and FQNEAQ. The junction had 3 bases not matched to a gene; V was cut back by 4 bases and J by 3 bases. The CDR3 covers 15 residues. CDR3 region: CASSSRDRDTGELFF. DNA of the CDR3: TGTGCCAGCAGCTCCCGGGACAGGGACACCGGGGAGCTGTTTTTT. Full variable domain (remainder filled in from reference TRBV7-8 and TRBJ2-2): GAGVSQSPRYKVAKRGQDVALRCDPISGHVSLFWYQQALGQGPEFLTYFQNEAQLDKSGLPSDRFFAERPEGSVSTLKIQRTQQEDSAVYLCASSSRDRDTGELFFGEGSRLTVL.

J is TRBJ2-7 and V is TRBV7-6; 12 positions match TRBD1. Germline CDR1 SGHVS, CDR2 FNYEAQ. The CDR3 sequence is 16 residues long. V gave up 3 bases and J gave up 2 bases; unmatched junction bases: 5. The CDR3 loop reads CASSFGTGGGTYEQYF. In nucleotides, the CDR3 is TGTGCCAGCAGCTTCGGGACAGGGGGCGGTACCTACGAGCAGTACTTC.

J is TRBJ2-3 and V is TRBV7-8, with a tentative D call TRBD2 (6 bases). This CDR3 has 17 amino acids. From germline, CDR1 is SGHVS and CDR2 FQNEAQ. Trimming removed 3 bases from V and 4 bases from J, with 20 bases in between. The CDR3 loop reads CASSFSFSGSGSDTQYF. CDR3 bases: TGTGCCAGCAGCTTCTCTTTCAGCGGAAGCGGGTCAGATACGCAGTATTTT.

This sequence joins TRBV28 and TRBJ1-6; the D gene is possibly TRBD1 (5 bases). V dropped 3 bases and J dropped 14 bases, with 26 bases sitting between them. The CDR3 has 17 residues. Germline values: CDR1 MDHEN, CDR2 SYDVKM. The CDR3 protein is CASSFGGLGGPTGALHF. The CDR3 DNA reads TGTGCCAGCAGTTTTGGGGGATTGGGGGGACCCACGGGGGCCCTCCACTTT.

This clone was seen only once. The J gene is TRBJ2-1, the V gene TRBV10-3; 9 bases agree with TRBD2. Germline V CDR1 and CDR2: ENHRY, SYGVKD. The CDR3 spans 13 residues. Germline trimming cut 7 bases from V and 9 bases from J; bases unmatched to any gene: 7. The CDR3 nucleotides are TGTGCCATCATGGGGCGGGAGGGTGCTGAGCAGTTCTTC. Residues: CAIMGREGAEQFF.

J is TRBJ1-5 and V is TRBV6-1; 8 nucleotides line up with TRBD1. The ends lost 1 base at V and 5 bases at J; junction bases unmatched: 13. This CDR3 region has 18 residues. In germline, CDR1 is MNHNS, CDR2 SASEGT. The chain's CDR3 is CASSEDWRQGFGHQPQHF. The CDR3 nucleotides are TGTGCCAGCAGTGAAGATTGGAGACAGGGGTTTGGGCATCAGCCCCAGCATTTT.

The rearrangement joins TRBV30 to TRBJ2-3; TRBD1 matches at 8 bases. Germline CDR1 and CDR2: GTSNPN and SVGIG (reference sequence). J lost 0 bases, V lost 3 bases, and 5 bases had no gene match. The CDR3 consists of 15 residues. CDR3 loop: CAWRRWDRSTDTQYF. In nucleotides, the CDR3 is TGTGCCTGGAGGAGATGGGACAGGAGCACAGATACGCAGTATTTT.

The V call is TRBV5-1, the J call TRBJ2-7; 9 nucleotides align to TRBD2. Germline V gene lookup returns CDR1 SGHRS and CDR2 YFSETQ. Trimming took 0 bases from V and 0 from J; bases not matched to a gene: 1. CDR3 length: 15 amino acids. The CDR3 DNA sequence: TGCGCCAGCAGCTTGGATAGCGGGGGCTCCTACGAGCAGTACTTC. Encoded protein: CASSLDSGGSYEQYF.

The gene calls are TRBV4-1 and TRBJ2-1; tentatively, D is TRBD2 (7 bases). The ends were cut back, 1 base at V and 0 bases at J, with 19 bases in the middle. The CDR3 sequence is 19 residues long. In germline, CDR1 is MGHRA, CDR2 YSYEKL. The chain's CDR3 is CASSQGYGGPTLSYNEQFF. The DNA for the CDR3 is TGCGCCAGCAGCCAAGGGTACGGGGGGCCAACCCTCTCCTACAATGAGCAGTTCTTC.

This chain uses TRBV19 with TRBJ1-2; no reliable D call. The ends were cut back, 7 bases at V and 2 bases at J, with 14 bases in the middle. Germline CDR1 is LNHDA and CDR2 is SQIVND (reference sequence). This CDR3 contains 14 residues. CDR3 protein: CASTGVSANYGYTF. The CDR3 DNA reads TGTGCCAGTACCGGGGTGTCGGCAAACTATGGCTACACCTTC.

The rearrangement joins TRBV7-2 to TRBJ2-7; TRBD1 is a possible D gene (5 bases). Germline V gene lookup returns CDR1 SGHTA and CDR2 FQGNSA. Trimming took off 2 bases at V and 3 bases at J, with 14 bases between the two ends. This CDR3 contains 15 residues. CDR3 sequence reads: CASSLYPNQGYEQYF. The CDR3 DNA is TGTGCCAGCAGCTTATACCCTAATCAGGGCTACGAGCAGTACTTC. The variable domain in full, completed from reference TRBV7-2 and TRBJ2-7, reads GAGVSQSPSNKVTEKGKDVELRCDPISGHTALYWYRQSLGQGLEFLIYFQGNSAPDKSGLPSDRFSAERTGGSVSTLTIQRTQQEDSAVYLCASSLYPNQGYEQYFGPGTRLTVT.

The chain employs TRBV4-1 and TRBJ1-1, with D perhaps TRBD1 (5 bases). Germline CDR1 reads MGHRA; CDR2 reads YSYEKL. Trimming pared 1 base from V and 6 bases from J, leaving 12 bases between. The CDR3 extends over 14 amino acids. The CDR3 protein is CASSQGWWGAEAFF. As DNA, the CDR3 is TGCGCCAGCAGCCAAGGCTGGTGGGGGGCTGAAGCTTTCTTT.

This sequence joins TRBV10-2 and TRBJ2-4, with D tentatively TRBD2 (6 bases). CDR1 is WSHSY, CDR2 SAAADI, per germline. Trimming shortened V by 0 bases and J by 10 bases, and 19 bases separated the two germline ends. The CDR3 contains 16 residues. CDR3 in DNA: TGCGCCAGCAGTGAGTCAGGAGGGCGTGGGGTTTGGATTCAGTACTTC. This translates into CASSESGGRGVWIQYF.

The V call is TRBV7-2, the J call TRBJ2-4; TRBD2 aligns across 7 bases. The CDR3 extends over 18 amino acids. Germline CDR1 reads SGHTA; CDR2 reads FQGNSA. V was pared by 1 base and J by 6 bases, with 15 bases of the junction left unmatched. CDR3 nucleotide sequence: TGTGCCAGCAGCTTAGATGGGGCTAGCGGACCAGGGAGAAACATTCAGTACTTC. Translation gives CASSLDGASGPGRNIQYF.

This clone was counted a few times. This rearrangement joins TRBV19 to TRBJ2-7; the D gene is possibly TRBD2 (5 bases). The CDR3 loop spans 14 amino acids. V lost 3 bases, J lost 4 bases, and 13 bases lay in between. CDR1 is LNHDA and CDR2 is SQIVND in the germline V gene (reference sequence). The CDR3 spells CASSMAGTRYEQYF. The CDR3, as DNA: TGTGCCAGTAGTATGGCGGGCACCCGATACGAGCAGTACTTC.

The chain couples TRBV9 to TRBJ1-2, with D possibly TRBD1 on 6 matching bases. Germline V CDR1 and CDR2: SGDLS, YYNGEE. The length of the CDR3 is 12 residues. The V end lost 1 base, the J end lost 7 bases, and 8 bases lay between the germline ends. For the CDR3, the DNA is TGTGCCAGCAGCGTACAGGGGTCTGGCTACACCTTC. It codes for CASSVQGSGYTF.

The V gene is TRBV6-6, the J gene TRBJ1-2; TRBD1 agrees at 10 bases. The CDR3 runs 15 residues. Per the germline V gene, CDR1 is MNHNY and CDR2 is SVGAGI (reference sequence). V shed 5 bases, J shed 3 bases, and the junction held 6 bases outside the gene matches. CDR3 coding DNA: TGTGCCAGCAGTGGCTCCGGGACAGGGGACTATGGCTACACCTTC. Encoded protein: CASSGSGTGDYGYTF.

The rearrangement uses TRBV7-9 and TRBJ1-1; possible D gene TRBD1, 5 bases. V gave up 5 bases and J gave up 5 bases, with 9 bases separating them. CDR1 SEHNR and CDR2 FQNEAQ come from the germline V gene (reference sequence). CDR3 length equals 12 residues. Here the CDR3 DNA reads TGTGCCAGCAGCCAGCAGGGAACTGAAGCTTTCTTT. It encodes CASSQQGTEAFF.

The chain recombines TRBV6-5 with TRBJ2-7, with D uncertain. Germline V CDR1 and CDR2: MNHEY, SVGAGI. The CDR3 consists of 11 residues. The V and J ends lost 6 bases and 6 bases respectively, with 9 bases between them. The CDR3 DNA sequence: TGTGCCAGCAGCTCACAGTTCGAGCAGTACTTC. This sequence encodes CASSSQFEQYF.

This clone was recorded only once. This sequence joins TRBV5-4 and TRBJ1-5, with D hard to call. The CDR3 consists of 13 residues. CDR1 and CDR2 from the germline V gene are SGHNT and YYREEE (reference sequence). Trimming cost V 0 bases and J 4 bases, with 5 bases left between them. CDR3 DNA: TGTGCCAGCAGCTTGGGGCCGAATCAGCCCCAGCATTTT. Translation: CASSLGPNQPQHF.

This chain joins TRBV29-1 and TRBJ1-3, with D perhaps matching TRBD1 (6 bases). Deletions cut 6 bases from V and 2 bases from J, with 14 bases between. The CDR3 is made up of 14 amino acids. Germline V gene lookup returns CDR1 SQVTM and CDR2 ANQGSEA. CDR3 amino acids: CSVAGETAGNTIYF. DNA for the CDR3: TGCAGCGTAGCAGGGGAAACAGCTGGAAACACCATATATTTT.